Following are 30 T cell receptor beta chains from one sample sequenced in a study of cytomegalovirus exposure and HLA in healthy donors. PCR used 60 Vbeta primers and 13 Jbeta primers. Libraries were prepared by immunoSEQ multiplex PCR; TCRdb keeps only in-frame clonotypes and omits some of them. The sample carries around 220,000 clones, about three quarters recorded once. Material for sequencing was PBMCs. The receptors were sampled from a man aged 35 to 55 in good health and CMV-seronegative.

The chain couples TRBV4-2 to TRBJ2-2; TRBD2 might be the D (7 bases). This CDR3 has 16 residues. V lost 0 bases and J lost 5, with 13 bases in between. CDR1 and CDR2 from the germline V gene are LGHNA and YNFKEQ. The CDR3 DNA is TGTGCCAGCAGCCAAGAGGGGGGGGCGAGGACCGGGGAGCTGTTTTTT. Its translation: CASSQEGGARTGELFF.

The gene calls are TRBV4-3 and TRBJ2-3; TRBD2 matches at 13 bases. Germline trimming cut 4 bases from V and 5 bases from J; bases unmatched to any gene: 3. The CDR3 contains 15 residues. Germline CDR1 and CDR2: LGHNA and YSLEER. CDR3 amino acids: CASSPGLAGRDTQYF. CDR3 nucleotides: TGCGCCAGCAGCCCGGGACTAGCGGGGAGAGATACGCAGTATTTT.

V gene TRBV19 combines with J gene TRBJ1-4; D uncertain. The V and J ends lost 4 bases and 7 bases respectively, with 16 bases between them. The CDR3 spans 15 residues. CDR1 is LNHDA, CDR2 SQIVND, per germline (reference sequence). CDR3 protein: CASSTGDAASEKLFF. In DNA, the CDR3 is TGTGCCAGTAGTACCGGAGATGCGGCTAGTGAAAAACTGTTTTTT.

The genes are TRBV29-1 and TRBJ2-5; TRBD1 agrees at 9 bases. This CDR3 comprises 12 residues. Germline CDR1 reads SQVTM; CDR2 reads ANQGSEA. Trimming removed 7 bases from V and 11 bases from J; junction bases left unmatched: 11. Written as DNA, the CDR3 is TGCAGCGCATCCGGGACAGGGATTAAGCAGTACTTC. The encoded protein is CSASGTGIKQYF.

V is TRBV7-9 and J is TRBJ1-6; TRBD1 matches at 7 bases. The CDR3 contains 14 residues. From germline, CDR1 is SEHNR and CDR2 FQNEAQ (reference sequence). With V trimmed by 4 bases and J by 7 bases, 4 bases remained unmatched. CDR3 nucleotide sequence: TGTGCCAGCAGCTCTACAGGGGTGAATTCACCCCTCCACTTT. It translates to CASSSTGVNSPLHF.

The CDR3 loop is CASSFGESNYGYTF. The CDR3 nucleotides read TGTGCCAGCAGCTTTGGAGAATCTAACTATGGCTACACCTTC. The V call is TRBV7-8, the J call TRBJ1-2; no clear D. The CDR3 is made up of 14 amino acids. V lost 3 bases, J lost 0 bases, and 8 bases lay in between. Germline CDR1 is SGHVS and CDR2 is FQNEAQ.

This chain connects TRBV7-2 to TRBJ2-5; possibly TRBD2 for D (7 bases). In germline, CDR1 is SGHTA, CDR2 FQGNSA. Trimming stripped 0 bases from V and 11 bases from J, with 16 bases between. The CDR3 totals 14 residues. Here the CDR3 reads CASSLAGGPGEQYF. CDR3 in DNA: TGTGCCAGCAGCTTAGCGGGGGGGCCAGGGGAGCAGTACTTC.

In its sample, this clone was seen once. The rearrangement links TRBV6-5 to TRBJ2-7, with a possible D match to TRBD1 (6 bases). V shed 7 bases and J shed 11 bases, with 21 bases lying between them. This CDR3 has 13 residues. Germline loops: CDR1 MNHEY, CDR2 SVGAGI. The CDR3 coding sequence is TGTGCCAGCATTCCCCCCAAAGGGGGTTTGAAGTACTTC. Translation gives CASIPPKGGLKYF.

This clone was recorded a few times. DNA for the CDR3: TGTGCCAGCAGCTGGACAGCGGACAATGAGCAGTTCTTC. It is translated as CASSWTADNEQFF. The chain has TRBV7-3 and TRBJ2-1, with D tentatively TRBD1 (6 bases). Germline loops: CDR1 SGHTA, CDR2 FQGTGA. V was cut by 4 bases and J by 5 bases, with 9 bases left in between. The CDR3 extends over 13 amino acids.

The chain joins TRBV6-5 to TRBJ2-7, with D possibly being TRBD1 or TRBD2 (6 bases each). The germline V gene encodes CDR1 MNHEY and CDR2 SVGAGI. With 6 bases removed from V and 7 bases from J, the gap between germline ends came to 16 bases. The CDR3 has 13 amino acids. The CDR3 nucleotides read TGTGCCAGCAGATACAGGGACTTGAGGGAGCAGTACTTC. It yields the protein CASRYRDLREQYF.

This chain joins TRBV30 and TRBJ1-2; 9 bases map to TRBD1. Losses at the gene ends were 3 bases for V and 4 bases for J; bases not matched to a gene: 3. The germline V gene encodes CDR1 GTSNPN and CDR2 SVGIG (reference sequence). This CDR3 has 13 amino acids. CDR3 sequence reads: CAWRGTGPYGYTF. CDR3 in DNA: TGTGCCTGGAGAGGGACAGGGCCCTATGGCTACACCTTC.

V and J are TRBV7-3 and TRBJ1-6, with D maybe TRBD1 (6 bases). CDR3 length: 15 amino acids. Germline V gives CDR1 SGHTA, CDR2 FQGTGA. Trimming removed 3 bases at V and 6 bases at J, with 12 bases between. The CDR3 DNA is TGTGCCAGCAGCTTGGGGGGGCTCGGTAATTCACCCCTCCACTTT. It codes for CASSLGGLGNSPLHF. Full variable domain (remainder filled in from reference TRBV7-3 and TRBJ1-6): GAGVSQTPSNKVTEKGKYVELRCDPISGHTALYWYRQSLGQGPEFLIYFQGTGAADDSGLPNDRFFAVRPEGSVSTLKIQRTERGDSAVYLCASSLGGLGNSPLHFGNGTRLTVT.

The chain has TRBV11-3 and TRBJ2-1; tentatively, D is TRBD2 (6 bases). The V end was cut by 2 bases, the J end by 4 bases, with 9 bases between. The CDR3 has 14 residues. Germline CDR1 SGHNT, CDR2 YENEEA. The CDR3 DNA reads TGTGCCAGCAGCTTAAAACGGGGGTACAATGAGCAGTTCTTC. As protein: CASSLKRGYNEQFF.

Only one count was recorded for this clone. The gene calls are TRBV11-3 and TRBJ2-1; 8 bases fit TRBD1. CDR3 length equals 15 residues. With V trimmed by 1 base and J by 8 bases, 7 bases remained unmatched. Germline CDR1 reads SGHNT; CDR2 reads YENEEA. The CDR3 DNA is TGTGCCAGCAGCTTAGGGTCAGGGGGCCAAGATGAGCAGTTCTTC. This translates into CASSLGSGGQDEQFF.

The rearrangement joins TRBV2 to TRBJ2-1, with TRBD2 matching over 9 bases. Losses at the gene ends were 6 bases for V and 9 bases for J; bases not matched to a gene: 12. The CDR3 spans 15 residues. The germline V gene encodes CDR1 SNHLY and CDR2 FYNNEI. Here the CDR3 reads CASSRASGVSGEQFF. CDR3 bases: TGTGCCAGCAGCCGGGCTAGCGGGGTTTCGGGTGAGCAGTTCTTC.

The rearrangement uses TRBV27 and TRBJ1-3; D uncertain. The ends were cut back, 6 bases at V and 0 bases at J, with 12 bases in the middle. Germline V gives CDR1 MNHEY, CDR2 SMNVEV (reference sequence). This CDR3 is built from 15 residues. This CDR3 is CASRVDGSSGNTIYF. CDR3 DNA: TGTGCCAGCAGGGTCGACGGGAGCTCTGGAAACACCATATATTTT.

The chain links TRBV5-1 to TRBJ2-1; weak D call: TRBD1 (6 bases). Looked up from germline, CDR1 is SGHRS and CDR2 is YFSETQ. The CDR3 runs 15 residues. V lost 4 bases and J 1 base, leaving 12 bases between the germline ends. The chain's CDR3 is CASSDGQPSYNEQFF. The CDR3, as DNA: TGCGCCAGCAGCGACGGACAGCCATCCTACAATGAGCAGTTCTTC.

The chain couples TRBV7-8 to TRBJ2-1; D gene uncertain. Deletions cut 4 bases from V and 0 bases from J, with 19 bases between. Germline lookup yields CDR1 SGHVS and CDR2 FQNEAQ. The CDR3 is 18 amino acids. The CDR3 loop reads CASSSQRGRLSSYNEQFF. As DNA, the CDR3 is TGTGCCAGCAGCTCCCAGAGAGGCCGTTTGAGCTCCTACAATGAGCAGTTCTTC.

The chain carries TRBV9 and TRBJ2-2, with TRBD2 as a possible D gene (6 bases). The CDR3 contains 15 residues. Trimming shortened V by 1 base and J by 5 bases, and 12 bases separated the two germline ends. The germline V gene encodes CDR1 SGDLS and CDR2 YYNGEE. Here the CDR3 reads CASSVSRERTGELFF. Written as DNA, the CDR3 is TGTGCCAGCAGCGTAAGCCGGGAGAGGACCGGGGAGCTGTTTTTT.

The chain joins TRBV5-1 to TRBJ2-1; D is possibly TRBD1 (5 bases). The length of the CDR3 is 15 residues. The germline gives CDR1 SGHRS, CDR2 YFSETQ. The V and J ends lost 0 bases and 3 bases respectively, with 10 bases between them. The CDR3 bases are TGCGCCAGCAGCTTGGCAGGACACGTCTACAATGAGCAGTTCTTC. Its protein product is CASSLAGHVYNEQFF.

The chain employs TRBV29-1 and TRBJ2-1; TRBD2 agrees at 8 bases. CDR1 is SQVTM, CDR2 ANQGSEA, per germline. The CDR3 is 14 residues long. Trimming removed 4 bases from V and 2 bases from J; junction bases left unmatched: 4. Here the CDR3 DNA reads TGCAGCGTTGGGCGGGAGGCAGCCTACAATGAGCAGTTCTTC. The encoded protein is CSVGREAAYNEQFF.

CDR3 sequence reads: CASRGLYSGNTIYF. Written as DNA, the CDR3 is TGTGCCAGTAGGGGACTGTACTCTGGAAACACCATATATTTT. The V and J genes are TRBV19 and TRBJ1-3, with D possibly being TRBD1 (5 bases). From germline, CDR1 is LNHDA and CDR2 SQIVND (reference sequence). The length of the CDR3 is 14 residues. Trimming cost V 6 bases and J 0 bases, with 9 bases left between them.

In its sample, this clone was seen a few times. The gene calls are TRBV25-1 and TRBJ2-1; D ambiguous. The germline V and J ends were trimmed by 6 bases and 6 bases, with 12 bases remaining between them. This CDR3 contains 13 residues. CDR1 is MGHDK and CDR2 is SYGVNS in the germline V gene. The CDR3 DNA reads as TGTGCCAGCAGAGAGGCTGAGTTCAATGAGCAGTTCTTC. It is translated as CASREAEFNEQFF.

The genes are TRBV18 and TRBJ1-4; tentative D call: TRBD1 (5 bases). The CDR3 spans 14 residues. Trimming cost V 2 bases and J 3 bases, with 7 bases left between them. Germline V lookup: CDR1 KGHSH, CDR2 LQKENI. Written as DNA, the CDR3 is TGTGCCAGCTCACCAAGGGGATCTAATGAAAAACTGTTTTTT. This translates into CASSPRGSNEKLFF.

The CDR3 loop is CASNGDSRGTEAFF. The CDR3, as DNA: TGTGCCAGCAACGGGGACAGTCGGGGCACTGAAGCTTTCTTT. The chain carries TRBV11-2 and TRBJ1-1, with TRBD1 identical over 7 bases. CDR1 is SGHAT, CDR2 FQNNGV, per germline. This CDR3 has 14 residues. V was pared by 7 bases and J by 4 bases, with 9 bases of the junction left unmatched.

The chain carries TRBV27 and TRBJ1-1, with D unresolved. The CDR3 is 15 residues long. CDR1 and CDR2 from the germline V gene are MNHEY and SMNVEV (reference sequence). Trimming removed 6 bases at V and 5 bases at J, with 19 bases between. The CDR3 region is CASRHTLTDTTEAFF. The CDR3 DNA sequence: TGTGCCAGCAGGCACACCTTAACAGATACTACTGAAGCTTTCTTT.

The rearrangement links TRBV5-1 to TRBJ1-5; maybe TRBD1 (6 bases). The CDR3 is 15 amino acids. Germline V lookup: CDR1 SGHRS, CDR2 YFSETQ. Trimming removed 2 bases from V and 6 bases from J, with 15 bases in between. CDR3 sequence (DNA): TGCGCCAGCAGCTTAGGTGGGGGGGCAGGTCAGCCCCAGCATTTT. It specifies CASSLGGGAGQPQHF.

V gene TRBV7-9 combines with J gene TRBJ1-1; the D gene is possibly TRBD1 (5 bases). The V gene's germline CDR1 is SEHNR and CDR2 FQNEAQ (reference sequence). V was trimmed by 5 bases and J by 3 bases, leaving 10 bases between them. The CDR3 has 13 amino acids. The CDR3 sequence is CASSLTAYTEAFF. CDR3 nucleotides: TGTGCCAGCAGCCTGACAGCTTACACTGAAGCTTTCTTT.

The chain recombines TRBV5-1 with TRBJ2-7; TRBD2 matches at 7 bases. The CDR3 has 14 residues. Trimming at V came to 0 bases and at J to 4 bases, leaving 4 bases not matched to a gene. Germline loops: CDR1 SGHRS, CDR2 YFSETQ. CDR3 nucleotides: TGCGCCAGCAGCTTGGGGGGGGGTTTTTACGAGCAGTACTTC. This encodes CASSLGGGFYEQYF.

Here the CDR3 DNA reads TGCGCCAGCAGCCAAGAGGGAGGGGGGCGAGGCGGGGAAAAACTGTTTTTT. Its protein is CASSQEGGGRGGEKLFF. The chain links TRBV4-3 to TRBJ1-4; weak D call: TRBD1 (6 bases). Germline CDR1 reads LGHNA; CDR2 reads YSLEER. With 0 bases removed from V and 8 bases from J, the gap between germline ends came to 19 bases. The CDR3 totals 17 residues.